This T cell receptor (beta chain) was recorded in a study of blood T cell repertoires in COVID-19. Overall study context: Samples came from the United States, Italy and Spain, spanning acute and convalescent COVID-19. PBMCs, B-cell-depleted T cells, or T cells were the source of the cDNA or gDNA that made up the material.

Clones were sequenced by immunoSEQ multiplex PCR, and TCRdb holds only the in-frame ones, with some missing. Of 29,000 or so clones listed, roughly 87% are singletons. Trimming removed 7 bases at V and 3 bases at J, with 10 bases between. The CDR3 covers 12 residues. Per germline, CDR1 SGHTS and CDR2 YDEGEE. The rearrangement links TRBV5-8 to TRBJ1-1; D is possibly TRBD1 (5 bases). Sequences were obtained from peripheral blood. This TCR was sampled from a human donor in a cohort sampled during active COVID-19. CDR3 coding DNA: TGTGCCAGCCCGGGGGGGGACACTGAAGCTTTCTTT. It translates to CASPGGDTEAFF. The full variable domain, with the rest looked up from reference TRBV5-8 and TRBJ1-1, is EAGVTQSPTHLIKTRGQQATLRCSPISGHTSVYWYQQALGLGLQFLLWYDEGEERNRGNFPPRFSGRQFPNYSSELNVNALELEDSALYLCASPGGDTEAFFGQGTRLTVV.